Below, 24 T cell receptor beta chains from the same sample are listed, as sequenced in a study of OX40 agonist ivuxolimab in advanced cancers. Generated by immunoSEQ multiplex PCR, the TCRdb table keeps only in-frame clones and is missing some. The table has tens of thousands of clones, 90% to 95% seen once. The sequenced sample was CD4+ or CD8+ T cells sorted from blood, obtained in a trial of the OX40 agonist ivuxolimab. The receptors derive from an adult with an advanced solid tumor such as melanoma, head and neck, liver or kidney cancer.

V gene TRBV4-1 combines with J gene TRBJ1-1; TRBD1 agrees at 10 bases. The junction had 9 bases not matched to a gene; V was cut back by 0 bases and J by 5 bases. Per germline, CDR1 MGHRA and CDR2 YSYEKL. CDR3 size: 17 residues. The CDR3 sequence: CASSQDPAGTGVTEAFF. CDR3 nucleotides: TGCGCCAGCAGCCAAGATCCCGCCGGGACAGGGGTTACTGAAGCTTTCTTT.

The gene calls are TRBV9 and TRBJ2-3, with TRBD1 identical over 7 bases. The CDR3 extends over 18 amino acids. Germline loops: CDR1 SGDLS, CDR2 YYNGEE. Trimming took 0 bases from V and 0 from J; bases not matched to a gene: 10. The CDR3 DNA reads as TGTGCCAGCAGCGTAGAAGGAGCGGACAGGCTAAGCACAGATACGCAGTATTTT. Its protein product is CASSVEGADRLSTDTQYF.

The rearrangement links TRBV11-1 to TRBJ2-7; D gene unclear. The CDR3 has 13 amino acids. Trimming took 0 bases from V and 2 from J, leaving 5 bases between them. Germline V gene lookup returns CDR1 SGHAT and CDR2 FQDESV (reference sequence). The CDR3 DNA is TGTGCCAGCAGCTTAGCGCGAACCTACGAGCAGTACTTC. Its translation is CASSLARTYEQYF.

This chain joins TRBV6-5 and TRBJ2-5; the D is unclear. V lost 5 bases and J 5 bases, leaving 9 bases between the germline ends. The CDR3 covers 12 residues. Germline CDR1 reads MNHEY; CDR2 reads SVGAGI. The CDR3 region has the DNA TGTGCCAGCAGTACCCTGGGGGAGACCCAGTACTTC. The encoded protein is CASSTLGETQYF.

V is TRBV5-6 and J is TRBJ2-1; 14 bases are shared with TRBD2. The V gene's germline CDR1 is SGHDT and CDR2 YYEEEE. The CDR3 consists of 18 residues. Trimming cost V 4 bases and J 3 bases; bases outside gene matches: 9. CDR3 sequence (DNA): TGTGCCAGCAGCCTGGGATGGGGACTAGCGGGAGTCTACAATGAGCAGTTCTTC. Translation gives CASSLGWGLAGVYNEQFF.

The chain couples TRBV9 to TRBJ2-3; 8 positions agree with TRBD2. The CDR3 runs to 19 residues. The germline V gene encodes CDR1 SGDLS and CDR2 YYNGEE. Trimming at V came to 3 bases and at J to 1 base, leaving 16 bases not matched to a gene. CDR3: CASSGHTRGGRSGTDTQYF. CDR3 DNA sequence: TGTGCCAGCAGCGGCCACACTCGGGGCGGGAGGTCGGGCACAGATACGCAGTATTTT. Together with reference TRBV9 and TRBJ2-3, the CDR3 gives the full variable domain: DSGVTQTPKHLITATGQRVTLRCSPRSGDLSVYWYQQSLDQGLQFLIQYYNGEERAKGNILERFSAQQFPDLHSELNLSSLELGDSALYFCASSGHTRGGRSGTDTQYFGPGTRLTVL.

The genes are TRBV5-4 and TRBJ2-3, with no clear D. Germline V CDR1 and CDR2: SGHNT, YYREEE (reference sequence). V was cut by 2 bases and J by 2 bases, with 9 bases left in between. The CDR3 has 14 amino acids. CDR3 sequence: CASSLKELTDTQYF. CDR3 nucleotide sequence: TGTGCCAGCAGCTTAAAGGAGCTCACAGATACGCAGTATTTT.

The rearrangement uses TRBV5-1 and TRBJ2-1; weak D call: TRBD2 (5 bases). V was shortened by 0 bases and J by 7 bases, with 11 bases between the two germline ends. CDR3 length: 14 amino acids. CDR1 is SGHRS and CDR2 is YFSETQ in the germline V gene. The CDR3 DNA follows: TGCGCCAGCAGCTTGGAAGCCTCGGGAAATGAGCAGTTCTTC. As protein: CASSLEASGNEQFF.

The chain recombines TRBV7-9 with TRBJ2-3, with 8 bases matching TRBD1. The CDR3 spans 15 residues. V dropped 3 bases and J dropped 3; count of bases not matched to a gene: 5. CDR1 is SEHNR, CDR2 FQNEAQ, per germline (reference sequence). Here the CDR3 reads CASSLSQGATDTQYF. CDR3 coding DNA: TGTGCCAGCAGCTTGAGCCAGGGGGCAACAGATACGCAGTATTTT. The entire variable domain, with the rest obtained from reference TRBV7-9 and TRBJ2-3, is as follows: DTGVSQNPRHKITKRGQNVTFRCDPISEHNRLYWYRQTLGQGPEFLTYFQNEAQLEKSRLLSDRFSAERPKGSFSTLEIQRTEQGDSAMYLCASSLSQGATDTQYFGPGTRLTVL.

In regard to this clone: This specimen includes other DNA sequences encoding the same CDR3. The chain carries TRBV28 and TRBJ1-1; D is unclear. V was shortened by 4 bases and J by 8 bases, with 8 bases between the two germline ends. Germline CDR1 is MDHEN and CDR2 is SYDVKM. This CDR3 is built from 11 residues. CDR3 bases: TGTGCCAGCAGTTGGGCAGCCGAAGCTTTCTTT. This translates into CASSWAAEAFF.

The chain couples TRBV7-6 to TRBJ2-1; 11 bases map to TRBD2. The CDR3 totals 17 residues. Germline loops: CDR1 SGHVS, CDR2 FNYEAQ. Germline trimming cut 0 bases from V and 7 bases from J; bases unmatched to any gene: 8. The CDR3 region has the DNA TGTGCCAGCAGCTTAGCCATAGCGGGAGGGCCGGGGAATGAGCAGTTCTTC. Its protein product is CASSLAIAGGPGNEQFF.

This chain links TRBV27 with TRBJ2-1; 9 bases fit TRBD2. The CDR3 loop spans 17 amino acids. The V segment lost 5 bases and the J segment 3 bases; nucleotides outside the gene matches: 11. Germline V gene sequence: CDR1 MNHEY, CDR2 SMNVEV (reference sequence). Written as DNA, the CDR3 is TGTGCCAGCAGTCCCGAGGTAACTAGCGGGTTCTACAATGAGCAGTTCTTC. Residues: CASSPEVTSGFYNEQFF.

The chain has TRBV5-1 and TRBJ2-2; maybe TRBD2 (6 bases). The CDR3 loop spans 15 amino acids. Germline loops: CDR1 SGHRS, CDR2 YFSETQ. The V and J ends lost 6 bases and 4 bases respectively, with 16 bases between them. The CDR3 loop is CASIPPGASTGELFF. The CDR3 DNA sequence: TGCGCCAGCATCCCCCCGGGAGCAAGCACCGGGGAGCTGTTTTTT.

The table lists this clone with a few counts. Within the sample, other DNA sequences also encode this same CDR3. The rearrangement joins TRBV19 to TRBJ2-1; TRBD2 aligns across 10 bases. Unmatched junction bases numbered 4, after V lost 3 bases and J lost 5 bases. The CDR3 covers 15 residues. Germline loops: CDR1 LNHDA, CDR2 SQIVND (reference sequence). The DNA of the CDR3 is TGTGCCAGTAGTATTGTCCTAGCGGGAGACAATGAGCAGTTCTTC. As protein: CASSIVLAGDNEQFF.

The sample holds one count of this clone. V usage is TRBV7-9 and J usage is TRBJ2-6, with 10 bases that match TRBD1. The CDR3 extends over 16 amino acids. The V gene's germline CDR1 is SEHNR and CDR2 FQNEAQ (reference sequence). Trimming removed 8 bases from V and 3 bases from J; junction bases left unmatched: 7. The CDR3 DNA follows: TGTGCCAGCCGTGCGACAGGGGGCTTTGGGGCCAACGTCCTGACTTTC. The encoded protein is CASRATGGFGANVLTF. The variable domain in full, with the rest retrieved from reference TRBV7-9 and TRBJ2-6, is DTGVSQNPRHKITKRGQNVTFRCDPISEHNRLYWYRQTLGQGPEFLTYFQNEAQLEKSRLLSDRFSAERPKGSFSTLEIQRTEQGDSAMYLCASRATGGFGANVLTFGAGSRLTVL.

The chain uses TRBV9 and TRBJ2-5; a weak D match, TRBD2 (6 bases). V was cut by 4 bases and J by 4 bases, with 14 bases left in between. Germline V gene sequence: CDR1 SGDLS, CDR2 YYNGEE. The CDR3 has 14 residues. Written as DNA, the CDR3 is TGTGCCAGCAGCCCCAGCGAGGGACTAGAGACCCAGTACTTC. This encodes CASSPSEGLETQYF. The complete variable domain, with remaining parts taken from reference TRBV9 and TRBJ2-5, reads DSGVTQTPKHLITATGQRVTLRCSPRSGDLSVYWYQQSLDQGLQFLIQYYNGEERAKGNILERFSAQQFPDLHSELNLSSLELGDSALYFCASSPSEGLETQYFGPGTRLLVL.

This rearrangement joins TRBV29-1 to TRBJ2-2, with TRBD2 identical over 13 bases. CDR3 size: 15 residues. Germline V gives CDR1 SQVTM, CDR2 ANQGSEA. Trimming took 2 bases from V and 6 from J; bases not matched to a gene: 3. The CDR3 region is CSVERTSGSSGELFF. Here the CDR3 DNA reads TGCAGCGTTGAAAGGACTAGCGGGAGTTCCGGGGAGCTGTTTTTT.

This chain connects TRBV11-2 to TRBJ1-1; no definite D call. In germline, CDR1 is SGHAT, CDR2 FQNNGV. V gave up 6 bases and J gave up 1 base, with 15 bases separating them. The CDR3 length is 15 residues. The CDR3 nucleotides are TGTGCCAGCAGACCCCAACCTAGGGAGAACACTGAAGCTTTCTTT. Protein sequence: CASRPQPRENTEAFF.

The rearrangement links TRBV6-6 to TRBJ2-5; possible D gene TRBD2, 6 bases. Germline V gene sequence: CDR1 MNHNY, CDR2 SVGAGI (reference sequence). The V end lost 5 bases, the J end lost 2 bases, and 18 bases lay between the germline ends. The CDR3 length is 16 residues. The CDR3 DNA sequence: TGTGCCAGCAGTGGACCGGGGGAACGGGGACAAGAGACCCAGTACTTC. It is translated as CASSGPGERGQETQYF.

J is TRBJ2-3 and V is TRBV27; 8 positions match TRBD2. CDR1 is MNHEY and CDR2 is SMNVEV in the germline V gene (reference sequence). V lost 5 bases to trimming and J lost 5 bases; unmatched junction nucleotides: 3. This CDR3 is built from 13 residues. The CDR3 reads CASSPTSEDTQYF. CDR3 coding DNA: TGTGCCAGCAGTCCGACTAGCGAAGATACGCAGTATTTT.

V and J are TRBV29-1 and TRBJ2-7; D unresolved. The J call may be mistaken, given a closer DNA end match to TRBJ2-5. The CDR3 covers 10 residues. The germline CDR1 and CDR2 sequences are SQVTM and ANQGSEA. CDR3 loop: CSVWRETQYF. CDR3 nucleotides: TGCAGCGTTTGGAGAGAGACCCAGTACTTC.

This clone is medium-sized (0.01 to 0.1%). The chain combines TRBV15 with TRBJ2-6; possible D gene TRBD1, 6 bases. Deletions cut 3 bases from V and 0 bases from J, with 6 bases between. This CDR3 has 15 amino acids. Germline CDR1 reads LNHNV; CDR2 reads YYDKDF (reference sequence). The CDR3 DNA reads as TGTGCCACCAGCAGGACAGGCTCTGGGGCCAACGTCCTGACTTTC. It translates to CATSRTGSGANVLTF. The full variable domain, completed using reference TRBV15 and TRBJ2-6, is DAMVIQNPRYQVTQFGKPVTLSCSQTLNHNVMYWYQQKSSQAPKLLFHYYDKDFNNEADTPDNFQSRRPNTSFCFLDIRSPGLGDTAMYLCATSRTGSGANVLTFGAGSRLTVL.

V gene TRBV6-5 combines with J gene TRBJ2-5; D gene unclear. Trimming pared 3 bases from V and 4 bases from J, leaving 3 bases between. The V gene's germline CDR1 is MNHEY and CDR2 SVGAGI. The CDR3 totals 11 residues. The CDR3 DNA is TGTGCCAGCAGTTATCGAGAGACCCAGTACTTC. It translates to CASSYRETQYF.

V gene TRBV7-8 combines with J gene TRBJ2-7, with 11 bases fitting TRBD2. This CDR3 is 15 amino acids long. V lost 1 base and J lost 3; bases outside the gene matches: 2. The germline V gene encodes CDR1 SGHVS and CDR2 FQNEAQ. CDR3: CASSLEGTSGYEQYF. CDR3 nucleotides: TGTGCCAGCAGCTTAGAGGGGACTAGCGGCTACGAGCAGTACTTC.